What follows are 25 T cell receptor beta chains derived from one specimen sequenced in a study of low-dose radiotherapy and immunotherapy resistance in tumors. TRAV- and TRBV-specific primers, spanning alpha and beta chains, primed first-strand cDNA. TCR amplification involved about 20 PCR cycles with a constant-region primer and V-primer adapter. TCRdb fed the reads into MiXCR, producing one record per CDR3 protein. This table has over 15,000 distinct CDR3 sequences, approximately 79% appearing once. The source of these receptors is a human donor with advanced metastatic prostate, ovarian, gallbladder or colorectal cancer (not recorded which). This table probably holds off-target reads from a library built for another chain.

The chain is built from TRBV5-4 and TRBJ2-5; perhaps TRBD1 as D (5 bases). The CDR3 totals 14 residues. V lost 0 bases, J lost 5 bases, and 11 bases lay in between. Germline V lookup: CDR1 SGHNT, CDR2 YYREEE (reference sequence). DNA for the CDR3: TGTGCCAGCAGCTTGGTGGGGCAGCAGGAGACCCAGTACTTC. Translation gives CASSLVGQQETQYF.

This chain links TRBV2 with TRBJ2-4, with 7 bases aligning to TRBD1. V gave up 0 bases and J gave up 6 bases; unmatched junction bases: 8. This CDR3 region has 16 residues. CDR1 is SNHLY, CDR2 FYNNEI, per germline. The DNA for the CDR3 is TGTGCCAGCAGTGAAGCTCCGGACAGGTGGCCAAACATTCAGTACTTC. This translates into CASSEAPDRWPNIQYF.

CDR3 residues: CASSSQSSYGYTF. The CDR3 DNA reads as TGTGCCAGCAGTTCGCAAAGCAGCTATGGCTACACCTTC. The rearrangement links TRBV12-3 or TRBV12-4 to TRBJ1-2; D call uncertain. Trimming took 4 bases from V and 4 from J, leaving 10 bases between them. The CDR3 sequence is 13 residues long.

This rearrangement joins TRBV2 to TRBJ1-2; the D gene is possibly TRBD1 (6 bases). Germline CDR1 reads SNHLY; CDR2 reads FYNNEI. V was shortened by 7 bases and J by 7 bases, with 13 bases between the two germline ends. This CDR3 has 12 residues. In DNA form, the CDR3 reads TGTGCCAGCACAAGGACAGTTCGTGGCTACACCTTC. Its protein product is CASTRTVRGYTF.

This chain uses TRBV28 with TRBJ2-3, with TRBD2 identical over 8 bases. Germline V gene sequence: CDR1 MDHEN, CDR2 SYDVKM. Unmatched junction bases numbered 10, after V lost 3 bases and J lost 2 bases. This CDR3 contains 17 residues. The CDR3 reads CASSFLRTGGPTDTQYF. CDR3 sequence (DNA): TGTGCCAGCAGTTTCCTTCGGACGGGGGGGCCCACAGATACGCAGTATTTT.

The chain links TRBV30 to TRBJ2-7, with D perhaps TRBD2 (6 bases). The germline gives CDR1 GTSNPN, CDR2 SVGIG (reference sequence). The CDR3 sequence is 13 residues long. Between the trimmed V and J ends, which lost 4 bases and 3 bases, there was a span of 13 bases. The CDR3 reads CAWTDGTGYEQYF. CDR3 in DNA: TGTGCCTGGACCGATGGGACTGGCTACGAGCAGTACTTC.

The chain uses TRBV7-2 and TRBJ2-5; 10 nucleotides agree with TRBD2. This CDR3 is 18 amino acids long. Germline V gene lookup returns CDR1 SGHTA and CDR2 FQGNSA. J was trimmed by 1 base and V by 5 bases; bases with no gene match: 13. The CDR3 DNA is TGTGCCAGCAGCCCATTCCCGCGACTAGCGGGTTTCCAAGAGACCCAGTACTTC. Translation gives CASSPFPRLAGFQETQYF.

The chain links TRBV29-1 to TRBJ2-3; D remains unclear. The CDR3 runs to 11 residues. V lost 6 bases and J lost 3, with 7 bases in between. Germline lookup yields CDR1 SQVTM and CDR2 ANQGSEA. Here the CDR3 DNA reads TGCAGCGTAATCTTTACAGATACGCAGTATTTT. This gives the protein CSVIFTDTQYF.

The J gene is TRBJ2-3, the V gene TRBV19; 11 positions agree with TRBD2. Germline CDR1 and CDR2: LNHDA and SQIVND (reference sequence). CDR3 size: 16 residues. Unmatched junction bases numbered 9, after V lost 3 bases and J lost 7 bases. CDR3 coding DNA: TGTGCCAGTAGTATCGTCCTAGCGGGAGGTCATAATACGCAGTATTTT. It codes for CASSIVLAGGHNTQYF.

The J gene is TRBJ1-3, the V gene TRBV11-2; D might be TRBD1 (6 bases). The V end lost 3 bases, the J end lost 4 bases, and 13 bases lay between the germline ends. Germline V gene sequence: CDR1 SGHAT, CDR2 FQNNGV. The CDR3 length is 15 residues. The CDR3 sequence: CASSFMTGPGNTIYF. The CDR3 DNA sequence: TGTGCCAGCAGCTTCATGACAGGCCCGGGAAACACCATATATTTT.

The V and J genes are TRBV28 and TRBJ1-2; TRBD1 matches at 9 bases. J gave up 8 bases and V 10 bases, and 8 bases lay outside the gene matches. Germline CDR1 MDHEN, CDR2 SYDVKM. CDR3 length: 12 amino acids. CDR3 DNA: TGTGCCACTTGGGGACAGGGAAGCGGCTACACCTTC. Translation: CATWGQGSGYTF.

The V and J genes are TRBV28 and TRBJ2-3; D uncertain. The ends were cut back, 5 bases at V and 0 bases at J, with 9 bases in the middle. Germline V CDR1 and CDR2: MDHEN, SYDVKM. The CDR3 extends over 14 amino acids. The CDR3 region has the DNA TGTGCCAGCAGTAGTTCGGACAGCACAGATACGCAGTATTTT. This encodes CASSSSDSTDTQYF.

J is TRBJ1-2 and V is TRBV28, with D tentatively TRBD1 (6 bases). CDR3 length: 15 residues. Trimming left V 3 bases short and J 8 bases short, with 19 bases between. Per germline, CDR1 MDHEN and CDR2 SYDVKM. For the CDR3, the DNA is TGTGCCAGCAGTTTCGATGACAGGACTTTGGGAGGCTACACCTTC. As protein: CASSFDDRTLGGYTF.

This clonotype was detected only a few times. The chain has TRBV9 and TRBJ1-3; 9 bases are a match to TRBD1. CDR3 length: 15 amino acids. The V segment lost 3 bases and the J segment 0 bases; nucleotides outside the gene matches: 1. Germline V CDR1 and CDR2: SGDLS, YYNGEE. CDR3 in DNA: TGTGCCAGCAGCGAACAGGGGGCCTCTGGAAACACCATATATTTT. This codes for CASSEQGASGNTIYF.

The rearrangement joins TRBV29-1 to TRBJ2-5; the D is unclear. The V end was cut by 3 bases, the J end by 2 bases, with 7 bases between. CDR1 and CDR2 from the germline V gene are SQVTM and ANQGSEA. This CDR3 is built from 12 residues. The CDR3, as DNA: TGCAGCGTTGAGTACGGACAAGAGACCCAGTACTTC. It specifies CSVEYGQETQYF.

This clonotype was observed a handful of times. The chain has TRBV6-2 or TRBV6-3 and TRBJ2-1; perhaps D is TRBD1 or TRBD2 (6 bases each). The CDR3 is made up of 16 amino acids. The germline V gene encodes CDR1 MNHEY and CDR2 SVGEGT. With 5 bases removed from V and 4 bases from J, the gap between germline ends came to 18 bases. CDR3 sequence: CASSERKGGRYNEQFF. CDR3 DNA: TGTGCCAGCAGTGAGAGAAAGGGGGGCCGGTACAATGAGCAGTTCTTC.

The chain has TRBV4-2 and TRBJ1-5; no reliable D call. Germline V gene data show CDR1 as LGHNA and CDR2 as YNFKEQ. CDR3 length equals 13 residues. V was pared by 0 bases and J by 6 bases, with 6 bases between. CDR3 sequence reads: CASSQDLSQPQHF. In DNA, the CDR3 is TGTGCCAGCAGCCAAGATCTTAGTCAGCCCCAGCATTTT.

The chain carries TRBV19 and TRBJ1-1; D remains unclear. Germline V gene data show CDR1 as LNHDA and CDR2 as SQIVND (reference sequence). This CDR3 is built from 14 residues. V was clipped by 1 base and J by 0 bases, with 6 bases between them. DNA of the CDR3: TGTGCCAGTAGTATAGGTGGGCTGAACACTGAAGCTTTCTTT. Translating it yields CASSIGGLNTEAFF.

The gene calls are TRBV6-2 or TRBV6-3 and TRBJ2-1; tentatively, D is TRBD1 (5 bases). CDR1 is MNHEY and CDR2 is SVGEGT in the germline V gene. This CDR3 has 16 residues. V lost 5 bases to trimming and J lost 0 bases, with 14 bases between them. CDR3 nucleotides: TGTGCCAGCAGTATCCAGGGCGAAGGCTCCTACAATGAGCAGTTCTTC. This codes for CASSIQGEGSYNEQFF.

The rearrangement uses TRBV12-3 or TRBV12-4 and TRBJ1-2; unclear D gene. Trimming took off 8 bases at V and 9 bases at J, with 16 bases between the two ends. The CDR3 spans 12 residues. The CDR3 reads CASGEYGLSYTF. CDR3 nucleotides: TGTGCCAGCGGCGAGTATGGGTTGAGCTACACCTTC.

The chain's CDR3 is CASSRPGQGSEQFF. CDR3 nucleotide sequence: TGTGCCAGCAGCCGCCCGGGACAGGGTTCTGAGCAGTTCTTC. V gene TRBV28 combines with J gene TRBJ2-1; 9 nucleotides agree with TRBD1. CDR1 is MDHEN and CDR2 is SYDVKM in the germline V gene. This CDR3 contains 14 residues. V was clipped by 6 bases and J by 9 bases; unmatched bases: 9.

The chain recombines TRBV5-1 with TRBJ2-7, with TRBD1 matching over 10 bases. V gave up 7 bases and J gave up 3 bases; unmatched junction bases: 4. In germline, CDR1 is SGHRS, CDR2 YFSETQ. The CDR3 totals 13 residues. The chain's CDR3 is CASSGTGDYEQYF. In DNA, the CDR3 is TGCGCCAGCTCTGGGACAGGGGACTACGAGCAGTACTTC.

The chain carries TRBV18 and TRBJ2-6, with unresolved D. Germline CDR1 is KGHSH and CDR2 is LQKENI. V was shortened by 3 bases and J by 4 bases, with 10 bases between the two germline ends. This CDR3 comprises 15 residues. CDR3 loop: CASSPTDGGANVLTF. The CDR3 coding sequence is TGTGCCAGCTCACCGACCGACGGCGGGGCCAACGTCCTGACTTTC.

V is TRBV2 and J is TRBJ1-1; 7 bases align to TRBD1. Germline V gives CDR1 SNHLY, CDR2 FYNNEI. This CDR3 is built from 15 residues. The V gene end was trimmed by 7 bases and the J gene end by 7 bases; junction bases not matched to a gene: 15. Here the CDR3 reads CASTEGGQGGLEAFF. CDR3 nucleotide sequence: TGTGCCAGCACCGAAGGGGGACAAGGGGGCCTTGAAGCTTTCTTT.

This clonotype has just a few counts. The genes are TRBV20-1 and TRBJ1-2; 9 bases match TRBD1. The CDR3 totals 13 residues. J gave up 5 bases and V 5 bases, and 6 bases lay outside the gene matches. CDR1 is DFQATT, CDR2 SNEGSKA, per germline (reference sequence). The CDR3: CSAGAGTGYGYTF. The CDR3 DNA is TGCAGTGCTGGAGCCGGGACAGGGTATGGCTACACCTTC.